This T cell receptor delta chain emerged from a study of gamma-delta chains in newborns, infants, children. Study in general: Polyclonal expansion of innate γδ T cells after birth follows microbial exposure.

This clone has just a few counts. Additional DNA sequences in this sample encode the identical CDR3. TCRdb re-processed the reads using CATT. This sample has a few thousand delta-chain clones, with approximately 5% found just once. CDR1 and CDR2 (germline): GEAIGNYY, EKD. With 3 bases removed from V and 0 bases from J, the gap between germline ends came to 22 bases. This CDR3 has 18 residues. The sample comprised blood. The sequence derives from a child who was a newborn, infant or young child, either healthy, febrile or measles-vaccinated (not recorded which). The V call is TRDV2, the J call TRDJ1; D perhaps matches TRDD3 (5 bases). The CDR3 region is CACDSVGPPREYTDKLIF. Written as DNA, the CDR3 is TGTGCCTGTGACTCCGTGGGGCCACCCAGGGAGTACACCGATAAACTCATCTTT.